A selection of T cell receptor beta chains follows, all from one sample in a study of cytomegalovirus exposure and HLA in healthy donors. The data were produced by immunoSEQ multiplex PCR, yet TCRdb's version contains in-frame clones alone and is incomplete. The table includes 84,000 or so clones, over 60% detected once. Sequencing was performed on PBMCs. Receptor source: a man aged 25-45 years in good health and CMV-seronegative. CDR3s include the opening cysteine and the closing phenylalanine or tryptophan. The order of the fields is clone size, D gene, J gene, V gene, CDR3 DNA, CDR3 protein. A D gene is named only where the DNA matches it firmly. Clone size is stated in some rows and not others, as once, few, many or a class when expanded.

.,TRBD1,TRBJ2-2,TRBV7-9,TGTGCCAGCAGCTTGTGGACAGGGGGTCCCGGGGAGCTGTTTTTT,CASSLWTGGPGELFF
.,.,TRBJ1-5,TRBV29-1,TGCAGCGTTGAAGAAGGGGAAGGTCAGCCCCAGCATTTT,CSVEEGEGQPQHF
.,.,TRBJ1-4,TRBV11-2,TGTGCCAGCAGCACCCGTACTGCAACTAATGAAAAACTGTTTTTT,CASSTRTATNEKLFF
.,TRBD2,TRBJ2-1,TRBV10-3,TGTGCCATCAGTGGAGCGGGAACCTCCTACAATGAGCAGTTCTTC,CAISGAGTSYNEQFF
.,TRBD1,TRBJ2-3,TRBV7-2,TGTGCCAGCAGCCCGGGACAGGGTAGCACAGATACGCAGTATTTT,CASSPGQGSTDTQYF
once,TRBD1,TRBJ2-7,TRBV2,TGTGCCAGCAGTGAGGACAGGGAAGGCGAGCAGTACTTC,CASSEDREGEQYF
once,TRBD1,TRBJ1-1,TRBV6-1,TGTGCCAGCAACTTCCAGGACAGGGTGAACACTGAAGCTTTCTTT,CASNFQDRVNTEAFF
.,.,TRBJ1-6,TRBV6-1,TGTGCCAGCACGGGGGTGTCCTCACCTAATTCACCCCTCCACTTT,CASTGVSSPNSPLHF
.,.,TRBJ1-1,TRBV2,TGTGCCAGCAGTGAACGACGTGCGGTGAACACTGAAGCTTTCTTT,CASSERRAVNTEAFF
.,TRBD1,TRBJ2-7,TRBV10-2,TGCGCCAGCATGGCCCCGGACAGGAGCACCCAGCAGTACTTC,CASMAPDRSTQQYF
once,TRBD2,TRBJ2-5,TRBV7-2,TGTGCCAGCAGCTTAGGTTCGGCGGGAGGGCCTCGAGAGACCCAGTACTTC,CASSLGSAGGPRETQYF
.,.,TRBJ2-1,TRBV12-5,TGTGCTAGTGGTTCTTTAGCCGAGCAGTTCTTC,CASGSLAEQFF
.,.,TRBJ2-1,TRBV2,TGTGCCAGCACCTCGGTCTCCCACAATGAGCAGTTCTTC,CASTSVSHNEQFF
.,.,TRBJ1-5,TRBV2,TGTGCCAGCAGCCCCGACAGGATAAATCAGCCCCAGCATTTT,CASSPDRINQPQHF
large,.,TRBJ1-4,TRBV7-9,TGTGCCAGCAGCGCAAATGGGCAAGCAACTAATGAAAAACTGTTTTTT,CASSANGQATNEKLFF
.,TRBD1,TRBJ1-5,TRBV18,TGTGCCAGCTCACTACAGGGGGCAAACAATCAGCCCCAGCATTTT,CASSLQGANNQPQHF
.,.,TRBJ2-2,TRBV7-9,TGTGCCAGCAGCTTGACCGCGGTGAACACCGGGGAGCTGTTTTTT,CASSLTAVNTGELFF
.,.,TRBJ1-3,TRBV4-2,TGTGCCAGCAGCCAAGACCAGGGGTATGGTGGAAACACCATATATTTT,CASSQDQGYGGNTIYF
.,.,TRBJ2-1,TRBV2,TGTGCCAGCATTCGGACAGAGACCTACAATGAGCAGTTCTTC,CASIRTETYNEQFF
.,.,TRBJ1-5,TRBV6-5,TGTGCCAGCAGTTACGGGAGGGGACAGCCCCAGCATTTT,CASSYGRGQPQHF
once,.,TRBJ2-7,TRBV28,TGTGCCAGCAGTTTCCCGGGACTTTACGAGCAGTACTTC,CASSFPGLYEQYF
.,TRBD1,TRBJ1-5,TRBV6-6,TGTGCCAGCAGCCGAGGGACAGGGGGCAATCAGCCCCAGCATTTT,CASSRGTGGNQPQHF
few,TRBD2,TRBJ2-5,TRBV30,TGTGCCTGGAGTGTCGGGGGGGCAGAGACCCAGTACTTC,CAWSVGGAETQYF
.,.,TRBJ2-6,TRBV6-4,TGTGCCAGCAGTGACTCGGAGGAGGGTGGGGCCAACGTCCTGACTTTC,CASSDSEEGGANVLTF
.,TRBD1,TRBJ1-2,TRBV28,TGTGCCAGCAGCCCAGGGGGACAGGGCCGCAGGGTTGGCTACACCTTC,CASSPGGQGRRVGYTF
once,TRBD2,TRBJ2-2,TRBV7-9,TGTTCCAGCAGATCCTCAGCGGGGGGGGACACCGGGGAGCTGTTTTTT,CSSRSSAGGDTGELFF
few,.,TRBJ2-3,TRBV4-1,TGCGCCAGCAGCCAAGAGGGACCGGGACTTGGCACAGATACGCAGTATTTT,CASSQEGPGLGTDTQYF
few,TRBD1,TRBJ1-6,TRBV7-8,TGTGCCAGCAGCCCCCGGACAGGGGGCTCCTATAATTCACCCCTCCACTTT,CASSPRTGGSYNSPLHF
.,TRBD2,TRBJ2-7,TRBV18,TGTGCCAGCTCACCCCGGGGTAGCGGGGTCGAGCAGTACTTC,CASSPRGSGVEQYF
.,TRBD2,TRBJ2-1,TRBV9,TGTGCCAGCGGCTTAAGTGGGGGGACTAGTCCAGGCAATGAGCAGTTCTTC,CASGLSGGTSPGNEQFF
.,.,TRBJ1-2,TRBV6-6,TGTGCCAGCAGGGGCCAGGGTAACTATGGCTACACCTTC,CASRGQGNYGYTF
few,TRBD1,TRBJ1-6,TRBV30,TGTGCCTGGAGTGTAGGACAGGGGGCTTCACCCCTCCACTTT,CAWSVGQGASPLHF
.,TRBD2,TRBJ2-5,TRBV5-1,TGCGCCAGCAGCCGACTAGCGGGGGTTGAGGAGACCCAGTACTTC,CASSRLAGVEETQYF
.,.,TRBJ2-1,TRBV5-6,TGTGCCAGCAGCTTGGGTTGGGAGGACAATGAGCAGTTCTTC,CASSLGWEDNEQFF
.,.,TRBJ1-1,TRBV5-6,TGTGCCAGCAGCTTGTTGGGTACAGGTAACACTGAAGCTTTCTTT,CASSLLGTGNTEAFF
.,.,TRBJ2-5,TRBV2,TGTGCCAGCAGTGAAGCCACAGGTTTAACGGAGACCCAGTACTTC,CASSEATGLTETQYF
.,.,TRBJ2-1,TRBV7-9,TGTGCCAGCAGCTTAGTGTCGGGGGACTCTAATGAGCAGTTCTTC,CASSLVSGDSNEQFF
.,.,TRBJ2-1,TRBV18,TGTGCCAGCTCACCGGATGTAAAGGGGGGGACCGGTGAGCAGTTCTTC,CASSPDVKGGTGEQFF
.,TRBD2,TRBJ2-7,TRBV28,TGTGCCAGCAGTCCCGGTGGAGCGGGAGACGCCGAGCAGTACTTC,CASSPGGAGDAEQYF
.,TRBD2,TRBJ2-1,TRBV7-9,TGTGCCAGCAGCACCCCTTCCGGGACTAGTTCCTATGAGCAGTTCTTC,CASSTPSGTSSYEQFF
.,TRBD2,TRBJ2-5,TRBV28,TGTGCCAGCAGTACGTTTGGGGGGGTAGGAGAGACCCAGTACTTC,CASSTFGGVGETQYF
.,.,TRBJ2-5,TRBV5-8,TGTGCCAGCAACAGAAAGAATGCGAAAGAGACCCAGTACTTC,CASNRKNAKETQYF
.,TRBD1,TRBJ1-1,TRBV7-2,TGTGCCAGCAGCTTCCGGGACAGGAACACTGAAGCTTTCTTT,CASSFRDRNTEAFF
.,.,TRBJ2-2,TRBV6-6,TGTGCCAGCATGGCCGGGGAGAACCCCGGGGAGCTGTTTTTT,CASMAGENPGELFF
few,TRBD1,TRBJ1-2,TRBV7-8,TGTGCCAGCAACTTCCTCCCGGACAGGGGGACGGGCTATGGCTACACCTTC,CASNFLPDRGTGYGYTF
.,.,TRBJ2-6,TRBV19,TGTGCCAGTAGTATTATATTTTTTGGCGGCACTCTGGGGGCCAACGTCCTGACTTTC,CASSIIFFGGTLGANVLTF
.,TRBD2,TRBJ2-3,TRBV6-1,TGTGCCAGCAGTGAAGCAGCAGGCGGGGGGGCCTTAGATACGCAGTATTTT,CASSEAAGGGALDTQYF
.,.,TRBJ1-2,TRBV7-2,TGTGCCAGCAGCTTAGCATCGGGGGTGAGCTATGGCTACACCTTC,CASSLASGVSYGYTF
.,TRBD1,TRBJ2-7,TRBV29-1,TGCAGCGTTGTCTCCTCAGTTGCAGACAGGGACTACGAGCAGTACTTC,CSVVSSVADRDYEQYF
.,TRBD2,TRBJ2-1,TRBV10-1,TGCGCCAGCAGTGATTCTAGCGGGAGCGTCCGGAATGAGCAGTTCTTC,CASSDSSGSVRNEQFF